These 9 T cell receptor beta chains were sequenced from one sample in a study of response to subunit inactivated influenza vaccine. MiXCR, run by TCRdb on the RT-PCR reads, gives a single entry per CDR3 protein. The repertoire holds about 700,000 distinct CDR3 sequences, with about 14% as singletons. The specimen was PBMCs from blood, collected around 14 days before vaccination. The receptors were gathered from a man aged 45-65 years who received an inactivated influenza vaccine.

This clonotype was seen only once. The V and J genes are TRBV12-3 or TRBV12-4 and TRBJ2-5; no clear D. Trimming pared 3 bases from V and 5 bases from J, leaving 7 bases between. This CDR3 is built from 12 residues. The CDR3 DNA reads as TGTGCCAGCAGTTTCAACGACGAGACCCAGTACTTC. It is translated as CASSFNDETQYF.

Ten or more counts support this clonotype. The chain recombines TRBV2 with TRBJ1-4; a possible D gene is TRBD1 (5 bases). V was clipped by 7 bases and J by 3 bases, with 12 bases between them. Germline V gene data show CDR1 as SNHLY and CDR2 as FYNNEI. The CDR3 covers 14 residues. The CDR3 spells CASTRTLANEKLFF. The CDR3 coding sequence is TGTGCCAGCACTAGGACACTGGCTAATGAAAAACTGTTTTTT. Looking up the rest from reference TRBV2 and TRBJ1-4 gives the full variable domain: EPEVTQTPSHQVTQMGQEVILRCVPISNHLYFYWYRQILGQKVEFLVSFYNNEISEKSEIFDDQFSVERPDGSNFTLKIRSTKLEDSAMYFCASTRTLANEKLFFGSGTQLSVL.

V is TRBV7-2 and J is TRBJ2-7, with no clear D. There are 14 residues in the CDR3. Germline-derived CDR1 and CDR2 are SGHTA and FQGNSA. V lost 2 bases, J lost 4 bases, and 12 bases lay in between. The CDR3 spells CASSLLGSKYEQYF. DNA of the CDR3: TGTGCCAGCAGCTTACTCGGGTCTAAATACGAGCAGTACTTC.

In its sample, this clonotype was seen a few times. The chain combines TRBV5-1 with TRBJ2-5, with TRBD2 matching over 7 bases. Trimming cost V 3 bases and J 2 bases; bases outside gene matches: 4. Germline lookup yields CDR1 SGHRS and CDR2 YFSETQ. CDR3 size: 14 residues. CDR3 sequence: CASSYGTTQETQYF. The CDR3 DNA is TGCGCCAGCAGCTACGGGACTACTCAAGAGACCCAGTACTTC. Complete variable domain (other parts from reference TRBV5-1 and TRBJ2-5): KAGVTQTPRYLIKTRGQQVTLSCSPISGHRSVSWYQQTPGQGLQFLFEYFSETQRNKGNFPGRFSGRQFSNSRSEMNVSTLELGDSALYLCASSYGTTQETQYFGPGTRLLVL.

V and J are TRBV10-3 and TRBJ2-7; 7 nucleotides line up with TRBD1. The J segment lost 1 base and the V segment lost 10 bases, leaving 4 bases of the junction unmatched. The germline gives CDR1 ENHRY, CDR2 SYGVKD. CDR3 length equals 12 residues. CDR3 amino acids: CATTGQSYEQYF. The CDR3 nucleotides read TGTGCCACGACGGGACAGTCCTACGAGCAGTACTTC.

This clonotype has just a few counts. The chain has TRBV21-1 and TRBJ2-1. TRBV21-1 is tagged as a pseudogene. This CDR3 spans 17 amino acids. The CDR3 DNA reads TGTGCCAGCAGCAAAGCGCATTTTCTTCTAGCGGACAATGAGCAGTTCTTC. Translation gives CASSKAHFLLADNEQFF.

This clonotype has a handful of counts. This sequence joins TRBV29-1 and TRBJ2-1; D is unresolved. The germline gives CDR1 SQVTM, CDR2 ANQGSEA. The CDR3 is 13 residues long. The ends were cut back, 6 bases at V and 6 bases at J, with 15 bases in the middle. The CDR3 region has the DNA TGCAGCGTGGGCCCCTCTGTTTCCAATGAGCAGTTCTTC. This sequence encodes CSVGPSVSNEQFF.

This clonotype was detected a few times. The V and J genes are TRBV30 and TRBJ2-2, with TRBD1 identical over 7 bases. V dropped 2 bases and J dropped 6; count of bases not matched to a gene: 3. CDR3 size: 13 residues. In germline, CDR1 is GTSNPN, CDR2 SVGIG (reference sequence). The CDR3: CAWSRQGAGELFF. The CDR3 DNA sequence: TGTGCCTGGAGTAGGCAGGGGGCCGGGGAGCTGTTTTTT.

This clonotype was detected ten times or more. V is TRBV11-2 and J is TRBJ2-5; D is uncertain. CDR1 and CDR2 from the germline V gene are SGHAT and FQNNGV. The CDR3 extends over 13 amino acids. Trimming took 6 bases from V and 2 from J, leaving 10 bases between them. The CDR3 region is CASSQGRQETQYF. The CDR3 DNA follows: TGTGCCAGCAGTCAAGGCCGTCAAGAGACCCAGTACTTC.